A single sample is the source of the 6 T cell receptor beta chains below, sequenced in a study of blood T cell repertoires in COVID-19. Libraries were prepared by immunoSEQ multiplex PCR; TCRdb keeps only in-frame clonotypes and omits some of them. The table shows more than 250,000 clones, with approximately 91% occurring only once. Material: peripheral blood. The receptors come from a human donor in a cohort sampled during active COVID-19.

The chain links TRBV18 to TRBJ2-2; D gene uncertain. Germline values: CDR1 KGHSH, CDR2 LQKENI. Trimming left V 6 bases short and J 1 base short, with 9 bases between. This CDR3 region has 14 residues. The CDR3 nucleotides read TGTGCCAGCTCCACCGCAGGGAACACCGGGGAGCTGTTTTTT. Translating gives CASSTAGNTGELFF.

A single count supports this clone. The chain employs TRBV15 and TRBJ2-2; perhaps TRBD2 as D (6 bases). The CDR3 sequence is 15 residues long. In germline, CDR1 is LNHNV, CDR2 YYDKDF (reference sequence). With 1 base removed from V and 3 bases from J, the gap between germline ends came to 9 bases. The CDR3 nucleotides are TGTGCCACCAGCAGAGGAGGAGGGTACACCGGGGAGCTGTTTTTT. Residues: CATSRGGGYTGELFF.

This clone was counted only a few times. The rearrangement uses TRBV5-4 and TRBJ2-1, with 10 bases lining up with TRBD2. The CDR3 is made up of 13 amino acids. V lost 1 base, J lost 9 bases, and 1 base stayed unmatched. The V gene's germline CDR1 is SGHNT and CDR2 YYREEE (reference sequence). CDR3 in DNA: TGTGCCAGCAGCTTGACTAGCGGGACTGAGCAGTTCTTC. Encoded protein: CASSLTSGTEQFF.

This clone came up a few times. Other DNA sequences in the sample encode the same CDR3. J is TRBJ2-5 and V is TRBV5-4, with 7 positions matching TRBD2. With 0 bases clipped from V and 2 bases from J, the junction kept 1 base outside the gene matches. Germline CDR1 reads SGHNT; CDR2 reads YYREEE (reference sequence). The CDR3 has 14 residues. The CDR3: CASSLGGGQETQYF. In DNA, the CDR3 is TGTGCCAGCAGCTTGGGGGGGGGTCAAGAGACCCAGTACTTC.

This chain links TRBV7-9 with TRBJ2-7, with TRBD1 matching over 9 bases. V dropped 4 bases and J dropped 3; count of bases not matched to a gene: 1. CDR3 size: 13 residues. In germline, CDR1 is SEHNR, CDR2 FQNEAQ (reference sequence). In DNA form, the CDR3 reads TGTGCCAGCAGCTGGGGACAGGGCTACGAGCAGTACTTC. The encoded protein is CASSWGQGYEQYF.

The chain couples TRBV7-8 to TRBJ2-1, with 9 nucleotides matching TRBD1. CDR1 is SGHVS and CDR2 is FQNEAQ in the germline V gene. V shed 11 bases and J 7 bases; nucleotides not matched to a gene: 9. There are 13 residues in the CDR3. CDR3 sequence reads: CASRTGVDNEQFF. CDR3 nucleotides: TGTGCCTCTCGGACAGGGGTTGATAATGAGCAGTTCTTC.